These T cell receptor beta chains were read from a single sample in a study of T cell repertoires in cytomegalovirus infection. These receptors have no identified antigens. One entry per CDR3 protein results from TCRdb running MiXCR on the reads. The data show 650,000 to 900,000 distinct CDR3 sequences, 25% to 35% seen once. This specimen was cultured CD8+ T cells from PBMCs, taken from culture after CMV antigen stimulation. The receptors come from a human donor in good health (CMV status not recorded). Some clones in this sample may be carry-over from other donors' samples. Each CDR3 is given with its conserved first and last residue. The order of the fields is V gene, D gene, J gene, clone size, CDR3 protein, CDR3 DNA. D genes are given only for firm matches. Expanded clones are given a class, and other clones once, few, many or no size at all.

TRBV7-4	-	TRBJ1-6	-	CASSRGSSPLHF	TGTGCCAGCAGTAGGGGAAGTTCACCCCTCCACTTT
TRBV7-9	-	TRBJ2-3	-	CASSPPGPLVQDTQYF	TGTGCCAGCAGCCCCCCGGGACCCCTGGTCCAAGATACGCAGTATTTT
TRBV19	TRBD1	TRBJ1-2	-	CASRLQGSPQYGYTF	TGTGCCAGTAGACTACAGGGGTCCCCTCAGTATGGCTACACCTTC
TRBV3-1	-	TRBJ1-5	-	CASSQDLGSNQPQHF	TGTGCCAGCAGCCAAGATTTAGGATCTAATCAGCCCCAGCATTTT
TRBV7-8	-	TRBJ2-5	many	CASSLEGDGETQYF	TGTGCCAGCAGCTTAGAGGGCGATGGGGAGACCCAGTACTTC
TRBV19	-	TRBJ2-5	-	CASSMDYQETQYF	TGTGCCAGTAGTATGGACTATCAAGAGACCCAGTACTTC
TRBV20-1	-	TRBJ1-2	-	CSARVFTGHYGYTF	TGCAGTGCTAGAGTCTTTACAGGGCACTATGGCTACACCTTC
TRBV2	-	TRBJ1-6	-	CASSEESGAGHNSPLHF	TGTGCCAGCAGTGAAGAAAGCGGGGCGGGACATAATTCACCCCTCCACTTT
TRBV7-4	-	TRBJ1-1	few	CASSPQVGQVNTEAFF	TGTGCCAGCAGCCCCCAAGTCGGGCAGGTAAACACTGAAGCTTTCTTT
TRBV9	-	TRBJ1-2	few	CASSVVPGDLQGYTF	TGTGCCAGCAGCGTAGTCCCGGGGGATCTCCAGGGCTACACCTTC
TRBV7-2	TRBD1	TRBJ2-5	many	CASSPRDRGSQETQYF	TGTGCCAGCAGCCCCCGGGACAGGGGGTCCCAAGAGACCCAGTACTTC
TRBV7-2	TRBD1	TRBJ2-1	many	CASSLSDRGIDEQFF	TGTGCCAGCAGCTTGTCCGACAGGGGAATAGATGAGCAGTTCTTC
TRBV15	-	TRBJ2-3	-	CATSRDIDKSISTDTQYF	TGTGCCACCAGCAGAGATATCGATAAATCAATAAGCACAGATACGCAGTATTTT
TRBV9	-	TRBJ2-5	few	CASSVGSWGLQETQYF	TGTGCCAGCAGCGTAGGGTCTTGGGGACTCCAAGAGACCCAGTACTTC
TRBV19	-	TRBJ1-2	-	CASRYRDGYTF	TGTGCCAGTAGGTACAGGGACGGCTACACCTTC
TRBV27	TRBD1	TRBJ2-6	few	CASSARDRAGANVLTF	TGTGCCAGCAGTGCTCGGGACAGGGCTGGGGCCAACGTCCTGACTTTC
TRBV28	-	TRBJ1-1	-	CASTLGSADMNTEAFF	TGTGCCAGCACTTTGGGGAGCGCAGACATGAACACTGAAGCTTTCTTT
TRBV7-6	-	TRBJ2-3	many	CASSLVKGTDTQYF	TGTGCCAGCAGCTTAGTTAAGGGGACAGATACGCAGTATTTT
TRBV7-8	TRBD2	TRBJ2-1	-	CASSTVSGGYNEQFF	TGTGCCAGCAGCACCGTATCGGGGGGCTACAATGAGCAGTTCTTC
TRBV7-8	-	TRBJ2-2	-	CASSPLTITGELFF	TGTGCCAGCAGCCCCCTGACAATCACCGGGGAGCTGTTTTTT
TRBV5-1	-	TRBJ2-5	-	CASSAWDRAMTGQETQYF	TGCGCCAGCAGCGCCTGGGACCGGGCCATGACGGGTCAAGAGACCCAGTACTTC
TRBV9	TRBD2	TRBJ2-3	once	CASSVGTSDPDTQYF	TGTGCCAGCAGCGTAGGGACTAGCGACCCAGATACGCAGTATTTT
TRBV27	-	TRBJ2-5	many	CASSLSIRGVETQYF	TGTGCCAGCAGTTTATCTATCCGAGGGGTTGAGACCCAGTACTTC
TRBV2	TRBD2	TRBJ2-5	-	CASSRFFGLAGEETQYF	TGTGCCAGCAGTCGATTTTTTGGACTAGCGGGGGAGGAGACCCAGTACTTC
TRBV7-6	-	TRBJ2-1	few	CASSPQRNYNEQFF	TGTGCCAGCAGCCCACAAAGGAACTACAATGAGCAGTTCTTC
TRBV27	-	TRBJ1-1	-	CASHSGGGTEAFF	TGTGCCAGCCACTCAGGTGGAGGCACTGAAGCTTTCTTT
TRBV4-3	-	TRBJ1-1	-	CASSQDRAGLTEAFF	TGCGCCAGCAGCCAAGATCGGGCAGGCTTAACTGAAGCTTTCTTT
TRBV27	TRBD1	TRBJ1-2	-	CASSQRGQGYGYTF	TGTGCCAGCAGTCAACGTGGACAGGGATATGGCTACACCTTC